This T cell receptor (beta chain) appears in the sequencing data of a study of a mutant IDH1 vaccine in newly diagnosed glioma. Study-wide results and limits: Seemingly, pseudoprogression had no relation to changes in the top peripheral T cell clonotypes. The study observed vaccine-induced immune responses in 85% to 95% of patients.

Documented time point: baseline, week 1 (first vaccination visit). The treatment here: pre-vaccination baseline after standard-of-care therapy. Repertoires were generated with immunoSEQ multiplex PCR, while TCRdb's copy carries only in-frame clones and drops some. The sample consists of 30,000 to 40,000 clones, approximately 92% of them appearing once. The CDR3 totals 16 residues. Germline loops: CDR1 MGHRA, CDR2 YSYEKL. Unmatched junction bases numbered 5, after V lost 0 bases and J lost 3 bases. This clone was recorded only once. The antigen is unknown. The genes are TRBV4-1 and TRBJ2-1; 7 positions match TRBD2. The clonotype was recovered from a man aged 18 to 30 with glioma. Specimen: PBMCs, collected from a glioma patient treated with radiotherapy, temozolomide or both. CDR3: CASSQDFAGVYNEQFF. In DNA, the CDR3 is TGCGCCAGCAGCCAAGATTTCGCGGGAGTCTACAATGAGCAGTTCTTC.